This TCR beta chain stems from a study of human T cells and chemical hapten exposure. This clonotype was seen at least ten times. From germline, CDR1 is SGHRS and CDR2 YFSETQ. The V segment lost 0 bases and the J segment 0 bases; nucleotides outside the gene matches: 3. CDR3 length: 15 residues. Each CDR3 protein gets one entry after TCRdb re-called the RACE reads with MiXCR. The sample lists fewer than 100,000 distinct CDR3 sequences; 7.5% to 10% were seen once. Time point reported: patch test 2, 6 weeks after DPC sensitization. Noted treatment: therapeutic diphenylcyclopropenone sensitization with weekly scalp DPC.

The starting material was whole blood, obtained in connection with sensitization to the hapten diphenylcyclopropenone (DPC). The gene calls are TRBV5-1 and TRBJ2-7, with 7 positions matching TRBD2. The receptor was derived from a woman in her 40s with alopecia areata. Some clones in this sample may be carry-over from other donors' samples. CDR3 nucleotide sequence: TGCGCCAGCAGCTTGGCAGCGGGAATCTCCTACGAGCAGTACTTC. This gives the protein CASSLAAGISYEQYF. Variable domain in full (rest from reference TRBV5-1 and TRBJ2-7): KAGVTQTPRYLIKTRGQQVTLSCSPISGHRSVSWYQQTPGQGLQFLFEYFSETQRNKGNFPGRFSGRQFSNSRSEMNVSTLELGDSALYLCASSLAAGISYEQYFGPGTRLTVT.